This T cell receptor (beta chain) originates from a study of human T cells and chemical hapten exposure. On the study more broadly: Skin of the upper inner arm, roughly 2 cm by roughly 2 cm, received 2% DPC for sensitization.

Each cDNA molecule in the library carried unique molecular identifiers. TCRdb independently ran MiXCR on the RACE reads; one entry per CDR3 protein. The sample has around 69,000 distinct CDR3 sequences, about 8.5% seen once; the top ten hold 3% to 4.5%. V lost 1 base and J lost 6, with 10 bases in between. Looked up from germline, CDR1 is LNHNV and CDR2 is YYDKDF (reference sequence). The CDR3 loop spans 15 amino acids. Study-wide points: Having alopecia, donors may respond immunologically unlike healthy people.

This clonotype was counted ten times or more. The antigen is unknown. This sample's time point: patch test 2, 6 weeks after DPC sensitization. As to treatment: therapeutic diphenylcyclopropenone sensitization with weekly scalp DPC. Unfractionated whole blood served as the source for total RNA extraction. The sample was whole blood, taken in connection with sensitization to the hapten diphenylcyclopropenone (DPC). This rearrangement joins TRBV15 to TRBJ1-6; no reliable D call. The TCR originated in a woman aged 45-65 years with alopecia areata. Some clones in this sample may be carry-over from other donors' samples. The CDR3 region has the DNA TGTGCCACCAGCAGAGGAAGCGGGTCTAATTCACCCCTCCACTTT. It specifies CATSRGSGSNSPLHF.